This T cell receptor beta chain was observed in a study of identical twins. Trimming took off 3 bases at V and 13 bases at J, with 15 bases between the two ends. This CDR3 spans 12 amino acids. MiXCR was run by TCRdb on the 5' RACE reads, yielding one entry per CDR3 protein. The table includes 540,000 or so distinct CDR3 sequences, around 22% detected once. These data were also reused for a study on yellow fever vaccine responses in identical twins.

Sequencing was carried out using CD4+ T cells sorted from blood. This chain connects TRBV12-3 or TRBV12-4 to TRBJ2-5; a weak D match, TRBD1 (6 bases). This sequence was found in a woman aged 18-30 years in good health. The CDR3 loop is CASSFGTTPPYF. CDR3 coding DNA: TGTGCCAGCAGTTTTGGGACAACCCCTCCGTACTTC.